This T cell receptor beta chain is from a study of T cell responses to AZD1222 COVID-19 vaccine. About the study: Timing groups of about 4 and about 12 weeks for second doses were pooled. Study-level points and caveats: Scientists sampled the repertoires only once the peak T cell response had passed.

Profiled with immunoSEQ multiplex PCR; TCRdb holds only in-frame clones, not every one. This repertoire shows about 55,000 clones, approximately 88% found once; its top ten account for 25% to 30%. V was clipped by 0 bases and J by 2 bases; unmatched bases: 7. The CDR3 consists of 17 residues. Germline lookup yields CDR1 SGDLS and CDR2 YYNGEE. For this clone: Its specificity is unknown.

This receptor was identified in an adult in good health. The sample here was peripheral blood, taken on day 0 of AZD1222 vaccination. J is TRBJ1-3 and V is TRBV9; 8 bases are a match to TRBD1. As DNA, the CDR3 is TGTGCCAGCAGCGTAGTCCCCGGACAGGGTACTGGAAACACCATATATTTT. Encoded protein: CASSVVPGQGTGNTIYF.